What follows are 23 T cell receptor beta chains derived from one specimen sequenced in a study of T cell responses to AZD1222 COVID-19 vaccine (dated by TCRdb to the early 2020s). What this sample's time point label stands for: about 28 days (+/-7) after the second vaccine dose. The library came from the immunoSEQ multiplex PCR assay. This is the immuneACCESS table as TCRdb keeps it, with only in-frame sequences that have V and J called. A part of the clones is gone; compared with another copy, unresolved V genes explain less than half, and the rest is unexplained. The sample has roughly 120,000 clones on record, about nine tenths of them singletons. The ten largest account for more than 7% of the sample. This sample comprised peripheral blood, obtained 28 days after the second AZD1222 dose. The receptors derive from an adult who received the AZD1222 COVID-19 vaccine.

The rearrangement joins TRBV7-2 to TRBJ1-2, with D possibly being TRBD1 (6 bases). Per germline, CDR1 SGHTA and CDR2 FQGNSA. This CDR3 comprises 14 residues. V lost 2 bases to trimming and J lost 7 bases, with 14 bases between them. The CDR3 reads CASSLSGADGGYTF. In nucleotides, the CDR3 is TGTGCCAGCAGCTTATCAGGGGCTGATGGTGGCTACACCTTC.

The chain uses TRBV11-2 and TRBJ1-2, with D hard to call. CDR1 SGHAT and CDR2 FQNNGV come from the germline V gene. Trimming took off 2 bases at V and 0 bases at J, with 10 bases between the two ends. CDR3 length: 15 residues. The CDR3 spells CASSLQTVTNYGYTF. CDR3 coding DNA: TGTGCCAGCAGCTTACAGACGGTTACTAACTATGGCTACACCTTC.

The chain links TRBV7-2 to TRBJ2-5, with 11 bases matching TRBD2. V shed 5 bases, J shed 4 bases, and the junction held 12 bases outside the gene matches. CDR1 SGHTA and CDR2 FQGNSA come from the germline V gene. The CDR3 contains 17 residues. The CDR3 here is CASSQLAGGPFSETQYF. The CDR3, as DNA: TGTGCCAGCAGCCAGTTAGCGGGGGGGCCGTTCTCAGAGACCCAGTACTTC.

V and J are TRBV5-1 and TRBJ1-5; D is undetermined. V lost 4 bases and J lost 2, with 13 bases in between. The length of the CDR3 is 15 residues. From germline, CDR1 is SGHRS and CDR2 YFSETQ. CDR3: CASSADGSRNQPQHF. DNA of the CDR3: TGCGCCAGCAGCGCGGACGGATCCCGCAATCAGCCCCAGCATTTT.

This chain connects TRBV6-5 to TRBJ1-4; TRBD1 matches 7 bases. The CDR3 loop spans 15 amino acids. The germline CDR1 and CDR2 sequences are MNHEY and SVGAGI. V gave up 4 bases and J gave up 7 bases; unmatched junction bases: 9. CDR3 protein: CASSSAGQRSEKLFF. The CDR3 bases are TGTGCCAGCAGTTCCGCGGGACAGCGGAGTGAAAAACTGTTTTTT.

The V and J genes are TRBV2 and TRBJ1-2, with D maybe TRBD1 (5 bases). Trimming cost V 11 bases and J 8 bases, with 18 bases left between them. The CDR3 loop spans 12 amino acids. The germline V gene has CDR1 SNHLY and CDR2 FYNNEI. The CDR3 reads CAWRQGARGYTF. CDR3 nucleotide sequence: TGTGCCTGGAGGCAGGGCGCCCGAGGCTACACCTTC.

The V and J genes are TRBV10-2 and TRBJ2-1, with 7 positions matching TRBD2. Germline CDR1 is WSHSY and CDR2 is SAAADI. V lost 3 bases, J lost 8 bases, and 7 bases stayed unmatched. The CDR3 has 14 residues. The DNA of the CDR3 is TGCGCCAGCAGTGAAGGCGGGAGTAACGATGAGCAGTTCTTC. It yields the protein CASSEGGSNDEQFF.

The rearrangement joins TRBV7-2 to TRBJ2-1, with TRBD2 matching 14 bases. The CDR3 is 15 amino acids. V lost 6 bases, J lost 6 bases, and 4 bases stayed unmatched. Germline V gene data show CDR1 as SGHTA and CDR2 as FQGNSA. The CDR3 coding sequence is TGTGCCAGCAGTTCGGGACTAGCGGGAGCCAATGAGCAGTTCTTC. Translated, it gives CASSSGLAGANEQFF.

The chain carries TRBV28 and TRBJ2-3; TRBD2 aligns across 8 bases. The V and J ends lost 0 bases and 8 bases, in that order; junction bases with no gene match: 13. The CDR3 sequence is 17 residues long. Germline CDR1 MDHEN, CDR2 SYDVKM. For the CDR3, the DNA is TGTGCCAGCAGTTTATGGGAAGCGGGAGAGTCCCATGGTACGCAGTATTTT. Translation gives CASSLWEAGESHGTQYF. Combining the CDR3 with reference TRBV28 and TRBJ2-3 gives the whole variable domain DVKVTQSSRYLVKRTGEKVFLECVQDMDHENMFWYRQDPGLGLRLIYFSYDVKMKEKGDIPEGYSVSREKKERFSLILESASTNQTSMYLCASSLWEAGESHGTQYFGPGTRLTVL.

The chain recombines TRBV12-3 or TRBV12-4 with TRBJ1-3; no clear D gene. Trimming took off 2 bases at V and 6 bases at J, with 5 bases between the two ends. The CDR3 has 12 residues. CDR3 protein: CASSLRENTIYF. CDR3 bases: TGTGCCAGCAGTTTAAGGGAAAACACCATATATTTT.

The chain combines TRBV7-6 with TRBJ2-3; D is possibly TRBD1 or TRBD2 (5 bases each). Germline assignment: CDR1 SGHVS and CDR2 FNYEAQ. This CDR3 comprises 15 residues. V was shortened by 5 bases and J by 4 bases, with 16 bases between the two germline ends. The CDR3 nucleotides are TGTGCCAGCAGCCCCCTGGCCGGGGCCCCAGATACGCAGTATTTT. Translation gives CASSPLAGAPDTQYF. Drawing the rest from reference TRBV7-6 and TRBJ2-3, the complete variable domain is GAGVSQSPRYKVTKRGQDVALRCDPISGHVSLYWYRQALGQGPEFLTYFNYEAQQDKSGLPNDRFSAERPEGSISTLTIQRTEQRDSAMYRCASSPLAGAPDTQYFGPGTRLTVL.

The V and J genes are TRBV15 and TRBJ1-4; TRBD1 might be the D (5 bases). The V end lost 6 bases, the J end lost 7 bases, and 12 bases lay between the germline ends. The CDR3 covers 13 residues. CDR1 LNHNV and CDR2 YYDKDF come from the germline V gene (reference sequence). Here the CDR3 reads CATRHDTGEKLFF. The CDR3 DNA follows: TGTGCCACCAGACACGATACAGGTGAAAAACTGTTTTTT.

The chain joins TRBV6-5 to TRBJ1-2; D gene unclear. Germline lookup yields CDR1 MNHEY and CDR2 SVGAGI. Trimming stripped 6 bases from V and 4 bases from J, with 12 bases between. The CDR3 contains 13 residues. This CDR3 is CASRPAAGYGYTF. The CDR3 coding sequence is TGTGCCAGCAGACCGGCGGCAGGCTATGGCTACACCTTC.

This sequence joins TRBV19 and TRBJ2-4; weak D call: TRBD1 (6 bases). V dropped 6 bases and J dropped 7 bases, with 22 bases sitting between them. Germline V gene data show CDR1 as LNHDA and CDR2 as SQIVND (reference sequence). CDR3 length: 16 residues. CDR3 in amino acids: CASSRQATSPRNIQYF. CDR3 bases: TGTGCCAGTAGCCGACAGGCGACTTCCCCCAGGAACATTCAGTACTTC.

This clone has just one count. The chain couples TRBV12-3 or TRBV12-4 to TRBJ1-5; 7 nucleotides agree with TRBD1. Unmatched junction bases numbered 1, after V lost 8 bases and J lost 0 bases. CDR3 length: 13 amino acids. The DNA for the CDR3 is TGTGCCAGCGACAGGGTTAGCAATCAGCCCCAGCATTTT. Translation: CASDRVSNQPQHF.

V and J are TRBV3-1 (or the pseudogene TRBV3-2) and TRBJ2-7; 7 bases are shared with TRBD1. Trimming took 4 bases from V and 2 from J; bases not matched to a gene: 8. The V gene's germline CDR1 is LGHDT and CDR2 YNNKEL (reference sequence). This CDR3 contains 15 residues. CDR3 sequence (DNA): TGTGCCAGCAGCCCACGGACAGGCATGACCTACGAGCAGTACTTC. Its protein product is CASSPRTGMTYEQYF.

The chain employs TRBV2 and TRBJ1-5, with D tentatively TRBD1 (6 bases). Germline V gives CDR1 SNHLY, CDR2 FYNNEI. The CDR3 spans 14 residues. Trimming removed 6 bases from V and 6 bases from J, with 15 bases in between. CDR3 nucleotide sequence: TGTGCCAGCAGCGCTACAGGGAGTAGTCAGCCCCAGCATTTT. Its protein is CASSATGSSQPQHF.

The V and J genes are TRBV19 and TRBJ2-1, with 11 bases matching TRBD1. This CDR3 comprises 14 residues. The germline gives CDR1 LNHDA, CDR2 SQIVND (reference sequence). The ends lost 7 bases at V and 7 bases at J; junction bases unmatched: 6. The CDR3 region has the DNA TGTGCCAGTAATGGGGGACAGGGGGATAATGAGCAGTTCTTC. It codes for CASNGGQGDNEQFF.

CDR3: CSASSLAGRGSETQYF. CDR3 bases: TGCAGTGCTAGTTCTTTGGCAGGGAGAGGATCAGAGACCCAGTACTTC. The gene calls are TRBV20-1 and TRBJ2-5; D assignment may be TRBD1 or TRBD2 (5 bases each). Germline CDR1 and CDR2: DFQATT and SNEGSKA (reference sequence). The V end was cut by 3 bases, the J end by 4 bases, with 21 bases between. The CDR3 is 16 residues long.

The V gene is TRBV6-9, the J gene TRBJ2-7, with 8 bases matching TRBD1. Germline V gene lookup returns CDR1 MNHGY and CDR2 SVAAGI. Trimming cost V 4 bases and J 4 bases; bases outside gene matches: 6. The CDR3 totals 14 residues. The CDR3 region is CASSSPRGRYEQYF. The CDR3 coding sequence is TGTGCCAGCAGTTCGCCCAGGGGGCGTTACGAGCAGTACTTC.

The rearrangement joins TRBV6-4 to TRBJ2-3; 16 bases line up with TRBD2. The V segment lost 0 bases and the J segment 5 bases; nucleotides outside the gene matches: 5. CDR1 is MRHNA and CDR2 is SNTAGT in the germline V gene. This CDR3 contains 18 residues. The CDR3 loop is CASSDSGLAGGPIDTQYF. Here the CDR3 DNA reads TGTGCCAGCAGTGACTCGGGACTAGCGGGGGGGCCGATAGATACGCAGTATTTT.

The chain combines TRBV5-1 with TRBJ2-1; TRBD1 is a possible D gene (6 bases). V gave up 4 bases and J gave up 4 bases, with 18 bases separating them. The CDR3 sequence is 16 residues long. Germline-derived CDR1 and CDR2 are SGHRS and YFSETQ. CDR3 protein: CASSSVLGHKYNEQFF. The CDR3 DNA sequence: TGCGCCAGCAGCAGCGTTTTGGGACACAAGTACAATGAGCAGTTCTTC.

DNA of the CDR3: TGTGCCACCAGTGACGGGCTAAACACTGAAGCTTTCTTT. Protein: CATSDGLNTEAFF. V is TRBV24-1 and J is TRBJ1-1; no firm D call. Looked up from germline, CDR1 is KGHDR and CDR2 is SFDVKD. The CDR3 is made up of 13 amino acids. Trimming took off 4 bases at V and 2 bases at J, with 7 bases between the two ends.